This TCR beta chain came from a study of blood T cells in healthy people across ages. Donors were healthy Caucasian individuals from Russia aged about 6 to 90. On this clonotype: The antigen is unknown.

General study findings and limits: For the donors, CMV status was unknown and possibly confounded expanded clonotype changes. Comparison with aged donors showed that long-lived donors had more naive CD4+ cells and higher diversity.

A J-beta primer mix and a sample-barcoded 5' primer were used in a second PCR of about 7 to 12 cycles. TCRdb analysed the 5' RACE reads with MiXCR anew, one entry per CDR3 protein. This table has hundreds of thousands of distinct CDR3 sequences, 58% appearing once. Per germline, CDR1 SQVTM and CDR2 ANQGSEA. The V segment lost 6 bases and the J segment 5 bases; nucleotides outside the gene matches: 3. The CDR3 has 11 amino acids. V usage is TRBV29-1 and J usage is TRBJ2-7, with 8 bases matching TRBD1. The receptor was derived from a man under 40 in good health. The sequencing input was blood. CDR3 in DNA: TGCAGCGTAGGACAGGGTAACGAGCAGTACTTC. As protein: CSVGQGNEQYF.